This T cell receptor (beta chain) emerged from a study of control samples from healthy donors and cancer patients. TCRdb keeps only in-frame clones here, not all; method: immunoSEQ multiplex PCR. In the table there are 55,000 to 75,000 clones, around 87% of which are singletons. Between the trimmed V and J ends, which lost 1 base and 0 bases, there was a span of 9 bases. Germline assignment: CDR1 LGHDT and CDR2 YNNKEL (reference sequence). The CDR3 totals 15 residues. The chain has TRBV3-1 (or the pseudogene TRBV3-2) and TRBJ1-1; D is uncertain. Material for sequencing was PBMCs. This sequence was found in a woman between 50 and 59 years old with head and neck cancer. The CDR3 DNA reads TGTGCCAGCAGCCAAGGTCAGGTCATGAACACTGAAGCTTTCTTT. Translating it yields CASSQGQVMNTEAFF.